The sequence of this T cell receptor beta chain was determined in a study of blood T cell repertoires in COVID-19. The assay was immunoSEQ multiplex PCR, and TCRdb's table has in-frame clones only and misses some. Among fewer than 150,000 clones listed, over 80% were seen once. The CDR3 has 15 amino acids. Germline CDR1 and CDR2: SEHNR and FQNEAQ (reference sequence). V lost 6 bases and J lost 5, with 19 bases in between. What was sequenced was PBMCs or T cells enriched from blood (not recorded which). This clonotype originated in a man aged 25-45 years who had recovered from COVID-19. The chain combines TRBV7-9 with TRBJ1-1; possible D gene TRBD1, 5 bases. The CDR3, as DNA: TGTGCCAGCAGTGGGGGGACTGCCCCAAAGACTGAAGCTTTCTTT. It yields the protein CASSGGTAPKTEAFF.